Presented here are 32 T cell receptor beta chains from one specimen sequenced in a study of blood T cell repertoires in COVID-19. Here immunoSEQ multiplex PCR was the method, and the copy in TCRdb shows in-frame clones only, minus some. This sample yields almost 85,000 clones, of which more than 85% are seen a single time; 1.2% belongs to the top ten. Sequenced: PBMCs or T cells enriched from blood (not recorded which). The receptors were sampled from a woman aged 45-65 years with acute COVID-19.

This rearrangement joins TRBV15 to TRBJ2-7; TRBD2 is a possible D gene (5 bases). Germline values: CDR1 LNHNV, CDR2 YYDKDF (reference sequence). CDR3 length: 15 amino acids. V shed 2 bases and J shed 2 bases, with 13 bases lying between them. CDR3 sequence (DNA): TGTGCCACCAGCAGAAACTACGGGGTAGCCTACGAGCAGTACTTC. Amino acid sequence: CATSRNYGVAYEQYF.

The rearrangement links TRBV30 to TRBJ2-7, with 9 bases that match TRBD2. The CDR3 has 18 residues. Trimming cost V 0 bases and J 3 bases; bases outside gene matches: 15. The germline gives CDR1 GTSNPN, CDR2 SVGIG (reference sequence). The CDR3 nucleotides read TGTGCCTGGAGTGTACTGGTGGTGGGTAAGACTAGCGGCTACGAGCAGTACTTC. This codes for CAWSVLVVGKTSGYEQYF.

The V gene is TRBV2, the J gene TRBJ2-7; 9 nucleotides match TRBD2. V was pared by 8 bases and J by 0 bases, with 8 bases of the junction left unmatched. This CDR3 spans 15 amino acids. Per germline, CDR1 SNHLY and CDR2 FYNNEI. The CDR3 DNA reads TGTGCCAGCCAGCGCCTAGCGGGACCCTCCTACGAGCAGTACTTC. Protein sequence: CASQRLAGPSYEQYF.

The V call is TRBV5-4, the J call TRBJ1-2; 8 bases are a match to TRBD1. From germline, CDR1 is SGHNT and CDR2 YYREEE (reference sequence). Trimming took 5 bases from V and 4 from J; bases not matched to a gene: 13. This CDR3 contains 16 residues. This CDR3 reads CASSLGGTGATYGYTF. The DNA of the CDR3 is TGTGCCAGCAGTCTGGGAGGGACAGGAGCGACCTATGGCTACACCTTC.

This chain connects TRBV6-5 to TRBJ1-2; D is ambiguous. Germline CDR1 is MNHEY and CDR2 is SVGAGI. V was shortened by 2 bases and J by 10 bases, with 14 bases between the two germline ends. The CDR3 is 13 amino acids. CDR3 sequence reads: CASSYGPPADYTF. The CDR3, as DNA: TGTGCCAGCAGTTACGGGCCCCCAGCGGACTACACCTTC.

V gene TRBV9 combines with J gene TRBJ2-7; 8 bases align to TRBD2. V was pared by 0 bases and J by 7 bases, with 9 bases of the junction left unmatched. This CDR3 is 15 amino acids long. Germline CDR1 and CDR2: SGDLS and YYNGEE. CDR3 sequence: CASSVGGAGVLEQYF. Written as DNA, the CDR3 is TGTGCCAGCAGCGTAGGAGGAGCGGGAGTTTTAGAGCAGTACTTC.

V is TRBV5-8 and J is TRBJ2-7; TRBD1 matches 7 bases. V trimming: 4 bases; J trimming: 4 bases; junction bases outside the gene matches: 2. The CDR3 is 12 residues long. The germline V gene has CDR1 SGHTS and CDR2 YDEGEE. The CDR3 region has the DNA TGTGCCAGCAGCGGGGACAGTTACGAGCAGTACTTC. Its translation: CASSGDSYEQYF. Using reference TRBV5-8 and TRBJ2-7 for the parts outside the CDR3, the full variable domain is EAGVTQSPTHLIKTRGQQATLRCSPISGHTSVYWYQQALGLGLQFLLWYDEGEERNRGNFPPRFSGRQFPNYSSELNVNALELEDSALYLCASSGDSYEQYFGPGTRLTVT.

The chain links TRBV30 to TRBJ1-3, with 10 bases lining up with TRBD1. Trimming removed 8 bases from V and 0 bases from J; junction bases left unmatched: 7. The CDR3 length is 15 residues. Germline CDR1 GTSNPN, CDR2 SVGIG (reference sequence). The CDR3 DNA is TGTGCCGTGGGGACAGGGGCCTTCTCTGGAAACACCATATATTTT. Translating it yields CAVGTGAFSGNTIYF.

The gene calls are TRBV18 and TRBJ2-1, with TRBD2 identical over 14 bases. The junction had 8 bases not matched to a gene; V was cut back by 5 bases and J by 8 bases. The CDR3 spans 16 residues. Germline V gives CDR1 KGHSH, CDR2 LQKENI. The CDR3 sequence: CASSSGTSGRDDEQFF. CDR3 sequence (DNA): TGTGCCAGCTCATCCGGGACTAGCGGGAGAGACGATGAGCAGTTCTTC.

The V and J genes are TRBV27 and TRBJ2-7; 13 nucleotides line up with TRBD2. Trimming took 5 bases from V and 7 from J; bases not matched to a gene: 8. The CDR3 sequence is 15 residues long. Germline CDR1 reads MNHEY; CDR2 reads SMNVEV (reference sequence). CDR3 region: CASSPGLAGVGEQYF. The DNA for the CDR3 is TGTGCCAGCAGTCCCGGACTAGCGGGAGTAGGTGAGCAGTACTTC.

CDR3 sequence: CASSYSDTAADTQYF. DNA for the CDR3: TGTGCCAGCAGTTACTCGGACACCGCCGCGGATACGCAGTATTTT. The chain joins TRBV6-5 to TRBJ2-3, with D possibly TRBD1 on 5 matching bases. V lost 0 bases and J lost 6, with 13 bases in between. CDR3 size: 15 residues. Germline loops: CDR1 MNHEY, CDR2 SVGAGI.

This chain uses TRBV5-1 with TRBJ2-3, with TRBD2 matching 12 bases. V dropped 4 bases and J dropped 7; count of bases not matched to a gene: 7. This CDR3 is built from 15 residues. Germline V gene lookup returns CDR1 SGHRS and CDR2 YFSETQ. CDR3 residues: CASSTGLAGFYTQYF. CDR3 nucleotide sequence: TGCGCCAGCAGCACAGGACTAGCGGGATTCTATACGCAGTATTTT.

This clone has only a few counts. The chain carries TRBV20-1 and TRBJ1-1; tentative D call: TRBD1 (6 bases). V lost 5 bases, J lost 13 bases, and 17 bases lay in between. From germline, CDR1 is DFQATT and CDR2 SNEGSKA (reference sequence). The CDR3 runs 11 residues. CDR3 nucleotides: TGCAGTGCTGAGGGGGGGCCTGGAGTTTTCTTT. Translated, it gives CSAEGGPGVFF.

The chain links TRBV2 to TRBJ1-6, with 9 bases fitting TRBD1. Germline V gene sequence: CDR1 SNHLY, CDR2 FYNNEI. With V trimmed by 10 bases and J by 8 bases, 6 bases remained unmatched. The CDR3 is 13 residues long. CDR3 nucleotides: TGTGCCATCGGGGACAGGGAAGATTCACCCCTCCACTTT. Amino acid sequence: CAIGDREDSPLHF.

The rearrangement uses TRBV21-1 and TRBJ1-5; no check of the table's D call, TRBD1, against the DNA was made. TRBV21-1 is described as a pseudogene. This CDR3 has 16 amino acids. CDR3: CASESGSGAGGRPQHF. The CDR3 DNA reads TGTGCCAGTGAGAGCGGTTCAGGGGCAGGGGGCCGACCCCAGCATTTT.

This sequence joins TRBV5-4 and TRBJ2-2, with 7 bases lining up with TRBD2. Germline-derived CDR1 and CDR2 are SGHNT and YYREEE (reference sequence). Trimming took 4 bases from V and 0 from J; bases not matched to a gene: 15. The CDR3 contains 19 residues. CDR3 region: CASSPWWGRAGTNTGELFF. The CDR3 region has the DNA TGTGCCAGCAGCCCTTGGTGGGGGAGAGCGGGAACGAACACCGGGGAGCTGTTTTTT.

Written as DNA, the CDR3 is TGTGCCAGCTCACCAGACGGCGGAATACCCCTCTACGAGCAGTACTTC. Its protein product is CASSPDGGIPLYEQYF. V and J are TRBV18 and TRBJ2-7; no definite D call. Trimming took off 2 bases at V and 3 bases at J, with 17 bases between the two ends. CDR1 is KGHSH and CDR2 is LQKENI in the germline V gene. The CDR3 is 16 amino acids.

The chain uses TRBV29-1 and TRBJ1-2; no definite D call. V lost 5 bases and J lost 3, with 4 bases in between. The CDR3 is made up of 10 amino acids. CDR1 is SQVTM and CDR2 is ANQGSEA in the germline V gene. The CDR3, as DNA: TGCAGCGTTCAGTACTATGGCTACACCTTC. Its protein is CSVQYYGYTF.

Worth noting for this clone: Other DNA sequences in the sample encode the same CDR3. The V gene is TRBV19, the J gene TRBJ1-5, with 7 positions matching TRBD1. Germline CDR1 LNHDA, CDR2 SQIVND (reference sequence). With V trimmed by 5 bases and J by 4 bases, 5 bases remained unmatched. The CDR3 totals 14 residues. The CDR3 protein is CASSPGQKNQPQHF. CDR3 nucleotide sequence: TGTGCCAGTAGTCCGGGACAGAAGAATCAGCCCCAGCATTTT. Combining the CDR3 with reference TRBV19 and TRBJ1-5 gives the whole variable domain DGGITQSPKYLFRKEGQNVTLSCEQNLNHDAMYWYRQDPGQGLRLIYYSQIVNDFQKGDIAEGYSVSREKKESFPLTVTSAQKNPTAFYLCASSPGQKNQPQHFGDGTRLSIL.

The V gene is TRBV18, the J gene TRBJ1-5; D unclear. CDR3 size: 14 residues. Germline lookup yields CDR1 KGHSH and CDR2 LQKENI. V lost 0 bases and J lost 6, with 9 bases in between. CDR3 region: CASSPPNSGQPQHF. The CDR3, as DNA: TGTGCCAGCTCACCACCTAACAGCGGTCAGCCCCAGCATTTT.

This clone was seen a handful of times. This sequence joins TRBV23-1 and TRBJ2-1; possibly TRBD2 for D (6 bases). TRBV23-1 is an ORF, and what it does is uncertain. This CDR3 region has 18 residues. V was pared by 2 bases and J by 6 bases, with 23 bases between. In DNA form, the CDR3 reads TGCGCCAGCAGTCAAACTCTTAGCGGAGACAAATCCGGCAATGAGCAGTTCTTC. Amino acids: CASSQTLSGDKSGNEQFF.

V usage is TRBV5-4 and J usage is TRBJ2-1; 10 bases map to TRBD2. The V segment lost 2 bases and the J segment 4 bases; nucleotides outside the gene matches: 3. This CDR3 has 15 residues. Germline CDR1 and CDR2: SGHNT and YYREEE (reference sequence). The CDR3 DNA reads TGTGCCAGCAGCTTAGCGGGAGGGACTTACAATGAGCAGTTCTTC. It is translated as CASSLAGGTYNEQFF. Looking up the rest from reference TRBV5-4 and TRBJ2-1 gives the full variable domain: ETGVTQSPTHLIKTRGQQVTLRCSSQSGHNTVSWYQQALGQGPQFIFQYYREEENGRGNFPPRFSGLQFPNYSSELNVNALELDDSALYLCASSLAGGTYNEQFFGPGTRLTVL.

This chain uses TRBV12-5 with TRBJ2-7, with D perhaps matching TRBD2 (6 bases). V lost 8 bases and J 2 bases, leaving 10 bases between the germline ends. The CDR3 consists of 12 residues. Germline V gene sequence: CDR1 LGHNT, CDR2 FRNRAP. The chain's CDR3 is CASRGIPYEQYF. CDR3 nucleotide sequence: TGTGCTAGTCGCGGGATACCCTACGAGCAGTACTTC.

The chain uses TRBV19 and TRBJ1-2; 7 bases fit TRBD1. V was clipped by 7 bases and J by 2 bases; unmatched bases: 16. This CDR3 spans 17 amino acids. Germline loops: CDR1 LNHDA, CDR2 SQIVND (reference sequence). CDR3 region: CASKRGAPDRENYGYTF. The DNA for the CDR3 is TGTGCCAGTAAAAGGGGCGCGCCCGACAGGGAAAACTATGGCTACACCTTC.

V and J are TRBV5-1 and TRBJ1-2; D is uncertain. The CDR3 has 14 amino acids. V lost 5 bases and J lost 8, with 19 bases in between. Germline V CDR1 and CDR2: SGHRS, YFSETQ. CDR3 protein: CASSTTGSDEGYTF. CDR3 nucleotides: TGCGCCAGCAGTACTACTGGGAGCGACGAGGGCTACACCTTC.

The rearrangement uses TRBV12-2 and TRBJ2-2; TRBD1 is the table's D call, not checked against the DNA. TRBV12-2 is a listed pseudogene. This CDR3 has 16 amino acids. CDR3 nucleotides: TGTGCAAGTCGCTTAGCGCTCAGGGGTTACACCGGGGAGCTGTTTTTT. Amino acids: CASRLALRGYTGELFF.

In DNA, the CDR3 is TGCGCCAGCGCCCAAGAAAGGACTAACCTCCCCAACGAGCAGTACTTC. Protein product: CASAQERTNLPNEQYF. The chain combines TRBV5-1 with TRBJ2-7; D possibly corresponds to TRBD2 (6 bases). The CDR3 extends over 16 amino acids. CDR1 SGHRS and CDR2 YFSETQ come from the germline V gene. V lost 7 bases and J 5 bases, leaving 25 bases between the germline ends. The full variable domain, with the rest looked up from reference TRBV5-1 and TRBJ2-7, is KAGVTQTPRYLIKTRGQQVTLSCSPISGHRSVSWYQQTPGQGLQFLFEYFSETQRNKGNFPGRFSGRQFSNSRSEMNVSTLELGDSALYLCASAQERTNLPNEQYFGPGTRLTVT.

The chain links TRBV12-3 or TRBV12-4 to TRBJ1-4; D might be TRBD1 (6 bases). There are 13 residues in the CDR3. Between the trimmed V and J ends, which lost 6 bases and 4 bases, there was a span of 9 bases. The CDR3 DNA is TGTGCCAGCAGCGGACAGAATAATGAAAAACTGTTTTTT. Its protein product is CASSGQNNEKLFF.

The J gene is TRBJ1-3, the V gene TRBV28; D gene uncertain. With 3 bases removed from V and 7 bases from J, the gap between germline ends came to 7 bases. The CDR3 extends over 12 amino acids. CDR1 and CDR2 (germline): MDHEN, SYDVKM. The CDR3 is CASSFRENTIYF. DNA of the CDR3: TGTGCCAGCAGTTTTCGAGAGAACACCATATATTTT.

V gene TRBV5-1 combines with J gene TRBJ1-3, with TRBD1 matching 8 bases. This CDR3 has 15 residues. Trimming cost V 0 bases and J 4 bases; bases outside gene matches: 3. Germline V gives CDR1 SGHRS, CDR2 YFSETQ. The CDR3 loop reads CASSLVGQAGNTIYF. CDR3 DNA: TGCGCCAGCAGCTTGGTGGGACAGGCGGGAAACACCATATATTTT.

The V and J genes are TRBV10-3 and TRBJ2-1; 7 positions agree with TRBD1. The germline gives CDR1 ENHRY, CDR2 SYGVKD. The CDR3 consists of 14 residues. V was clipped by 10 bases and J by 2 bases; unmatched bases: 8. Here the CDR3 DNA reads TGTGCCACCTCCACAGGGGCCCCCTACAATGAGCAGTTCTTC. Its protein is CATSTGAPYNEQFF.

The chain joins TRBV7-2 to TRBJ2-5; TRBD1 aligns across 9 bases. This CDR3 spans 18 amino acids. With 3 bases clipped from V and 4 bases from J, the junction kept 15 bases outside the gene matches. CDR1 is SGHTA and CDR2 is FQGNSA in the germline V gene. CDR3 region: CASSFDLGPGTGRETQYF. The CDR3 DNA follows: TGTGCCAGCAGCTTTGACCTGGGGCCCGGGACAGGGCGAGAGACCCAGTACTTC. Looking up the rest from reference TRBV7-2 and TRBJ2-5 gives the full variable domain: GAGVSQSPSNKVTEKGKDVELRCDPISGHTALYWYRQSLGQGLEFLIYFQGNSAPDKSGLPSDRFSAERTGGSVSTLTIQRTQQEDSAVYLCASSFDLGPGTGRETQYFGPGTRLLVL.